A single sample gave rise to the 31 T cell receptor beta chains below, sequenced in a study of blood T cell repertoires in COVID-19. Produced via immunoSEQ multiplex PCR; TCRdb's table is partial and in-frame only. Among around 87,000 clones, 80% to 90% were seen once, and the ten largest hold 8.5% to 10%. The specimen was peripheral blood. The receptor source for this set is a man aged 45-60 years with acute or convalescent COVID-19.

This chain connects TRBV30 to TRBJ2-2; the D is unclear. The CDR3 runs 13 residues. V lost 1 base to trimming and J lost 2 bases, with 5 bases between them. Germline-derived CDR1 and CDR2 are GTSNPN and SVGIG (reference sequence). The CDR3: CAWSAHNTGELFF. CDR3 sequence (DNA): TGTGCCTGGAGTGCACACAACACCGGGGAGCTGTTTTTT.

V gene TRBV4-2 combines with J gene TRBJ2-1; the match to TRBD2 covers 16 bases. V dropped 4 bases and J dropped 2; count of bases not matched to a gene: 2. The CDR3 contains 17 residues. Germline CDR1 is LGHNA and CDR2 is YNFKEQ. The CDR3 nucleotides read TGTGCCAGCAGCCTCGGGACTAGCGGGGGGGCCTACAATGAGCAGTTCTTC. It translates to CASSLGTSGGAYNEQFF.

The CDR3 region is CSASSLHEQFF. CDR3 in DNA: TGCAGTGCTAGTTCCCTTCATGAGCAGTTCTTC. The chain employs TRBV20-1 and TRBJ2-1; D gene ambiguous. The V and J ends lost 3 bases and 8 bases respectively, with 8 bases between them. The CDR3 length is 11 residues. Germline V lookup: CDR1 DFQATT, CDR2 SNEGSKA (reference sequence).

The chain couples TRBV2 to TRBJ2-2, with 9 bases aligning to TRBD2. The germline V gene encodes CDR1 SNHLY and CDR2 FYNNEI. The CDR3 runs 15 residues. The J segment lost 7 bases and the V segment lost 8 bases, leaving 11 bases of the junction unmatched. The chain's CDR3 is CASVGGGGAVGELFF. CDR3 in DNA: TGTGCCAGCGTCGGCGGCGGGGGGGCCGTCGGGGAGCTGTTTTTT.

Only a few counts were recorded for this clone. The rearrangement uses TRBV19 and TRBJ2-2, with TRBD2 matching 7 bases. CDR3 length: 12 residues. The germline V gene has CDR1 LNHDA and CDR2 SQIVND (reference sequence). The J segment lost 6 bases and the V segment lost 5 bases, leaving 0 bases of the junction unmatched. The CDR3 is CASSAGAGELFF. The CDR3 DNA follows: TGTGCCAGTAGTGCGGGGGCCGGGGAGCTGTTTTTT.

J is TRBJ2-2 and V is TRBV2; D might be TRBD2 (5 bases). The CDR3 extends over 15 amino acids. V gave up 6 bases and J gave up 3 bases, with 14 bases separating them. Looked up from germline, CDR1 is SNHLY and CDR2 is FYNNEI. CDR3 in DNA: TGTGCCAGCAGCACCTCCGGGGTCTACACCGGGGAGCTGTTTTTT. This sequence encodes CASSTSGVYTGELFF. The full variable domain, rest sourced from reference TRBV2 and TRBJ2-2, is EPEVTQTPSHQVTQMGQEVILRCVPISNHLYFYWYRQILGQKVEFLVSFYNNEISEKSEIFDDQFSVERPDGSNFTLKIRSTKLEDSAMYFCASSTSGVYTGELFFGEGSRLTVL.

This rearrangement joins TRBV5-1 to TRBJ1-6; D gene unclear. The CDR3 spans 15 residues. Trimming took 5 bases from V and 9 from J, leaving 18 bases between them. Germline CDR1 and CDR2: SGHRS and YFSETQ. The CDR3 DNA is TGCGCCAGCAGGGTGAGGGCAGAACATGCTTCACCCCTCCACTTT. Its protein is CASRVRAEHASPLHF.

The gene calls are TRBV2 and TRBJ2-7; 8 bases are shared with TRBD1. The CDR3 runs to 14 residues. CDR1 SNHLY and CDR2 FYNNEI come from the germline V gene. V shed 8 bases and J 3 bases; nucleotides not matched to a gene: 9. This CDR3 is CASDRTGSGYEQYF. CDR3 in DNA: TGTGCCAGCGATAGGACAGGGTCGGGCTACGAGCAGTACTTC.

The V call is TRBV7-9, the J call TRBJ1-3, with a weak D call TRBD1 (5 bases). Germline V gene data show CDR1 as SEHNR and CDR2 as FQNEAQ (reference sequence). The CDR3 has 14 residues. The germline V and J ends were trimmed by 7 bases and 0 bases, with 10 bases remaining between them. This chain's CDR3 is CASTRGNSGNTIYF. DNA for the CDR3: TGTGCCAGCACAAGGGGAAACTCTGGAAACACCATATATTTT.

The V and J genes are TRBV6-4 and TRBJ2-2; D is possibly TRBD1 (5 bases). The CDR3 loop spans 16 amino acids. The germline V gene has CDR1 MRHNA and CDR2 SNTAGT. Trimming cost V 7 bases and J 6 bases, with 21 bases left between them. CDR3 sequence: CASTRSGFEISGELFF. CDR3 in DNA: TGTGCCAGCACAAGATCAGGGTTTGAAATCTCCGGGGAGCTGTTTTTT.

V and J are TRBV7-2 and TRBJ1-1; 10 bases fit TRBD1. In germline, CDR1 is SGHTA, CDR2 FQGNSA. This CDR3 spans 14 amino acids. V gave up 6 bases and J gave up 7 bases; unmatched junction bases: 8. The CDR3 sequence is CASRLDRGLGEAFF. The CDR3 bases are TGTGCCAGCAGACTAGACAGGGGGCTTGGTGAAGCTTTCTTT.

V is TRBV5-1 and J is TRBJ1-4; 12 nucleotides match TRBD1. The CDR3 has 15 residues. With V trimmed by 4 bases and J by 8 bases, 6 bases remained unmatched. Germline assignment: CDR1 SGHRS and CDR2 YFSETQ. The CDR3 protein is CASSESGTGGEKLFF. CDR3 nucleotide sequence: TGCGCCAGCAGCGAGTCCGGGACAGGGGGCGAAAAACTGTTTTTT.

This clone was recorded only once. CDR3 loop: CASSLENLAGGRNEQFF. In nucleotides, the CDR3 is TGCGCCAGCAGCTTGGAAAACCTAGCGGGGGGGAGGAATGAGCAGTTCTTC. The V call is TRBV5-1, the J call TRBJ2-1; TRBD2 matches at 12 bases. The CDR3 covers 17 residues. Trimming took 0 bases from V and 7 from J; bases not matched to a gene: 8. CDR1 is SGHRS and CDR2 is YFSETQ in the germline V gene.

The gene calls are TRBV5-6 and TRBJ1-2; no firm D call. The CDR3 covers 14 residues. Looked up from germline, CDR1 is SGHDT and CDR2 is YYEEEE. V was clipped by 0 bases and J by 7 bases, with 13 bases between them. The CDR3 reads CASSLVDRGGGYTF. CDR3 coding DNA: TGTGCCAGCAGCTTGGTAGACCGAGGTGGTGGCTACACCTTC.

The V gene is TRBV12-3 or TRBV12-4, the J gene TRBJ1-1; D unresolved. Trimming removed 6 bases from V and 1 base from J, with 9 bases in between. The CDR3 covers 13 residues. CDR3 in DNA: TGTGCCAGCAGACTTACAGAGAACACTGAAGCTTTCTTT. It translates to CASRLTENTEAFF.

V gene TRBV4-1 combines with J gene TRBJ1-1; 8 bases align to TRBD1. J was trimmed by 4 bases and V by 3 bases; bases with no gene match: 7. There are 15 residues in the CDR3. Germline V lookup: CDR1 MGHRA, CDR2 YSYEKL. This CDR3 is CASSQATGGSTEAFF. For the CDR3, the DNA is TGCGCCAGCAGCCAGGCCACAGGGGGGAGCACTGAAGCTTTCTTT.

J is TRBJ1-5 and V is TRBV4-1; D may be TRBD1 (5 bases). This CDR3 region has 14 residues. V lost 0 bases, J lost 7 bases, and 10 bases lay in between. CDR1 MGHRA and CDR2 YSYEKL come from the germline V gene. Written as DNA, the CDR3 is TGCGCCAGCAGCCAAGACTGGGGGGTACAGCCCCAGCATTTT. Protein product: CASSQDWGVQPQHF.

CDR3 coding DNA: TGTGCCAGCAGCCATCCAAGGCAGGGGGCCGGGGAGCTGTTTTTT. Its translation is CASSHPRQGAGELFF. The chain joins TRBV14 to TRBJ2-2; 7 bases match TRBD1. Germline CDR1 is SGHDN and CDR2 is FVKESK. The CDR3 is made up of 15 amino acids. After removal of 3 bases from V and 6 bases from J, the junction contained 7 bases not matched to a gene.

The chain combines TRBV2 with TRBJ2-1, with 8 nucleotides matching TRBD1. The CDR3 totals 14 residues. Germline V gene lookup returns CDR1 SNHLY and CDR2 FYNNEI. Losses at the gene ends were 5 bases for V and 7 bases for J; bases not matched to a gene: 7. The CDR3 here is CASSQGASSNEQFF. The DNA of the CDR3 is TGTGCCAGCAGTCAGGGGGCCAGCAGTAATGAGCAGTTCTTC.

The chain joins TRBV7-8 to TRBJ2-1; perhaps TRBD2 as D (7 bases). Germline CDR1 and CDR2: SGHVS and FQNEAQ. Trimming removed 7 bases from V and 5 bases from J, with 18 bases in between. The CDR3 runs to 15 residues. The CDR3 nucleotides are TGTGCCAGCATCCCGCTCGCGGGGGCCCACAATGAGCAGTTCTTC. It codes for CASIPLAGAHNEQFF.

The rearrangement uses TRBV5-1 and TRBJ2-3; 8 nucleotides line up with TRBD1. V lost 4 bases, J lost 4 bases, and 5 bases stayed unmatched. The germline CDR1 and CDR2 sequences are SGHRS and YFSETQ. The CDR3 runs 14 residues. Here the CDR3 DNA reads TGCGCCAGCAGCCCCAGGGGGCCAGCAGATACGCAGTATTTT. Translated: CASSPRGPADTQYF.

CDR3 region: CASRSGRRTEAFF. The CDR3 nucleotides are TGTGCCAGCAGATCCGGACGGAGGACTGAAGCTTTCTTT. The chain has TRBV12-3 or TRBV12-4 and TRBJ1-1, with D unresolved. V gave up 6 bases and J gave up 5 bases, with 13 bases separating them. This CDR3 is 13 amino acids long.

This clone came up once. The rearrangement uses TRBV19 and TRBJ2-5; 9 bases are a match to TRBD1. The CDR3 is 14 amino acids. Germline CDR1 is LNHDA and CDR2 is SQIVND (reference sequence). Trimming at V came to 8 bases and at J to 3 bases, leaving 7 bases not matched to a gene. The CDR3 here is CASRPDRGKETQYF. CDR3 coding DNA: TGTGCCAGTCGGCCAGACAGGGGGAAAGAGACCCAGTACTTC. The full variable domain, rest sourced from reference TRBV19 and TRBJ2-5, is DGGITQSPKYLFRKEGQNVTLSCEQNLNHDAMYWYRQDPGQGLRLIYYSQIVNDFQKGDIAEGYSVSREKKESFPLTVTSAQKNPTAFYLCASRPDRGKETQYFGPGTRLLVL.

V is TRBV28 and J is TRBJ1-2; D may be TRBD1 (6 bases). CDR1 and CDR2 from the germline V gene are MDHEN and SYDVKM. The V gene lost 7 bases and the J gene lost 5 bases, with 14 bases spanning the gap. This CDR3 is 13 amino acids long. In DNA, the CDR3 is TGTGCCAGCACCGTGGACAGACGGTATGGCTACACCTTC. Translated, it gives CASTVDRRYGYTF.

The rearrangement uses TRBV3-1 (or the pseudogene TRBV3-2) and TRBJ1-5; TRBD1 matches at 7 bases. V shed 9 bases, J shed 4 bases, and the junction held 9 bases outside the gene matches. CDR3 length: 14 residues. Germline CDR1 reads LGHDT; CDR2 reads YNNKEL (reference sequence). The CDR3 reads CASGAGTENQPQHF. Written as DNA, the CDR3 is TGTGCCAGTGGGGCGGGGACAGAGAATCAGCCCCAGCATTTT.

This chain uses TRBV10-3 with TRBJ1-3; the D is unclear. Germline CDR1 reads ENHRY; CDR2 reads SYGVKD. The CDR3 loop spans 15 amino acids. Trimming removed 4 bases at V and 2 bases at J, with 12 bases between. The CDR3, as DNA: TGTGCCATCAGTGTGAAGGGAGTAGCTGGAAACACCATATATTTT. Amino acids: CAISVKGVAGNTIYF.

V usage is TRBV29-1 and J usage is TRBJ2-5; 9 bases match TRBD1. The germline CDR1 and CDR2 sequences are SQVTM and ANQGSEA. This CDR3 comprises 15 residues. After removal of 6 bases from V and 4 bases from J, the junction contained 12 bases not matched to a gene. Here the CDR3 reads CSVHLQGAKGETQYF. In DNA form, the CDR3 reads TGCAGCGTACACCTACAGGGGGCGAAAGGAGAGACCCAGTACTTC.

This clone was observed a single time. The V and J genes are TRBV28 and TRBJ1-4, with TRBD1 identical over 8 bases. The CDR3 is 15 residues long. The J segment lost 7 bases and the V segment lost 6 bases, leaving 10 bases of the junction unmatched. Germline-derived CDR1 and CDR2 are MDHEN and SYDVKM. In DNA form, the CDR3 reads TGTGCCAGCAGCTCTCAGGGGGCGAACAGTGAAAAACTGTTTTTT. Amino acids: CASSSQGANSEKLFF.

This clone was detected a few times. The rearrangement links TRBV30 to TRBJ2-2; no definite D call. The CDR3 runs 12 residues. With 3 bases removed from V and 5 bases from J, the gap between germline ends came to 7 bases. Germline CDR1 GTSNPN, CDR2 SVGIG (reference sequence). As DNA, the CDR3 is TGTGCCTGGAGCCCCTATACCGGGGAGCTGTTTTTT. Protein sequence: CAWSPYTGELFF.

The chain uses TRBV3-1 (or the pseudogene TRBV3-2) and TRBJ1-2; TRBD1 aligns across 8 bases. V gave up 1 base and J gave up 4 bases; unmatched junction bases: 5. CDR1 is LGHDT, CDR2 YNNKEL, per germline (reference sequence). The CDR3 is 15 residues long. The CDR3 spells CASSQVTGVPYGYTF. The CDR3 DNA reads as TGTGCCAGCAGCCAAGTGACAGGGGTCCCCTATGGCTACACCTTC.

The V gene is TRBV19, the J gene TRBJ1-6, with 11 positions matching TRBD1. Germline values: CDR1 LNHDA, CDR2 SQIVND (reference sequence). The CDR3 runs to 18 residues. Unmatched junction bases numbered 14, after V lost 6 bases and J lost 7 bases. The CDR3 is CASSLLDRGRLRNSPLHF. The CDR3 DNA is TGTGCCAGTAGCCTACTGGACAGGGGGCGCTTACGGAATTCACCCCTCCACTTT.